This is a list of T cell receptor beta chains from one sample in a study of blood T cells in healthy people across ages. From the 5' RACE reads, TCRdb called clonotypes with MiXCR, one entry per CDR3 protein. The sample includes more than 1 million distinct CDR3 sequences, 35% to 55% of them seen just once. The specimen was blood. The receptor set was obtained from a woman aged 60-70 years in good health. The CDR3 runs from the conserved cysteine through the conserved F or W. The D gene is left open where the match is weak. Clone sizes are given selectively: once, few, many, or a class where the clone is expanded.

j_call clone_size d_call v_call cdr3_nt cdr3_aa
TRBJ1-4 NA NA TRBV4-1 TGCGCCAGCAGCCTATTGGACGGCCCGAATGATAGGGTGTTTTTT CASSLLDGPNDRVFF
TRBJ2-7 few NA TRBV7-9 TGTGCCAGCAGCTTGGAGGGAGTCGGGGCCTACGAGCAGTACTTC CASSLEGVGAYEQYF
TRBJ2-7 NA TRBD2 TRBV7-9 TGTGCCAGCAGCTCCCGTAGCGGGAGTACCCACGAGCAGTACTTC CASSSRSGSTHEQYF
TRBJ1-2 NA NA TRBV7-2 TGTGCCAGCAGCCCAGGTTTGGGTAACTATGGCTACACCTTC CASSPGLGNYGYTF
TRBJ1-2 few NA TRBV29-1 TGCAGCGTTGAACCAACAGGGCCGGATGGCTACACCTTC CSVEPTGPDGYTF
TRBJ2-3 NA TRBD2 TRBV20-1 TGCAGTGCTGTGCGGGGGACCACAGATACGCAGTATTTT CSAVRGTTDTQYF
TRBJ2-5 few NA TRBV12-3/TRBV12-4 TGTGCCAGCAGGAGGACGGGAACCCACGGGGAGACCCAGTACTTC CASRRTGTHGETQYF
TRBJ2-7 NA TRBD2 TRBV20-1 TGCAGTGCTACGTGGGGGACTAGCGGGAGGGGCTCCTACGAGCAGTACTTC CSATWGTSGRGSYEQYF
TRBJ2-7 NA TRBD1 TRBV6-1 TGTGCCAGTACGGACAGGGCCTCCTACGAGCAGTACTTC CASTDRASYEQYF
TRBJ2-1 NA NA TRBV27 TGTGCCAGCGGGAACGCGGGTGAGCAGTTCTTC CASGNAGEQFF
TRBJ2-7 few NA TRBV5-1 TGCGCCAGCAGCTTGGGGTCCGACTCCTACGAGCAGTACTTC CASSLGSDSYEQYF
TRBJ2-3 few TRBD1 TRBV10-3 TGTGCCATCAGAGCCGTAGTTGGGGACAGGGAACTATTAAGCACAGATACGCAGTATTTT CAIRAVVGDRELLSTDTQYF
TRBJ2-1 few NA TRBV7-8 TGTGCCAGCAGCTTTTTAGTTAGCAATGAGCAGTTCTTC CASSFLVSNEQFF
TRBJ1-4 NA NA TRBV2 TGTGCCAGCAGACGGTCTCGGATTAATGAAAAACTGTTTTTT CASRRSRINEKLFF
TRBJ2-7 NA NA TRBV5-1 TGCGCCGACCGGGACAAAACCTACGAGCAGTACTTC CADRDKTYEQYF
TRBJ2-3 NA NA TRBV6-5 TGTGCCAGCAGCCCTGGGCTCTCGCGGAGTAGCACAGATACGCAGTATTTT CASSPGLSRSSTDTQYF
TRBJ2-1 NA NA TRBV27 TGTGCCAGCACCCCCGGCGGGTATGGCAATGAGCAGTTCTTC CASTPGGYGNEQFF
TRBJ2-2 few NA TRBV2 TGTGCCAGCAAACTAGCCCCGGGCACCGGGGAGCTGTTTTTT CASKLAPGTGELFF
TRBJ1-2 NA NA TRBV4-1 TGCGCCAGCAGCCAAGATGACAGAATCTATGGCTACACCTTC CASSQDDRIYGYTF
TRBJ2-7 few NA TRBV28 TGTGCCAGCACCTTCAGGACAGTTACCTACGAGCAGTACTTC CASTFRTVTYEQYF
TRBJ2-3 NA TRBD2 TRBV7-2 TGTGCCAGCAGCCCTCCTCCGGGACTAGCGGGAGGGCCATCCACAGATACGCAGTATTTT CASSPPPGLAGGPSTDTQYF
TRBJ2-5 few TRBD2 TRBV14 TGTGCCAGCAGCCAATCTCTAGCGGGAGGGCCCTCCGATGAGCAGTACTTC CASSQSLAGGPSDEQYF
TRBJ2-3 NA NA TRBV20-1 TGCAGTGCTGGTCTTATGGCGGGGAGCACAGATACGCAGTATTTT CSAGLMAGSTDTQYF
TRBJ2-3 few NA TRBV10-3 TGTGCCATCAGTGAGTCCCCCGGCACAGATACGCAGTATTTT CAISESPGTDTQYF
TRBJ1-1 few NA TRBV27 TGTGCCAGCAGGACCGGGGGGGGACCTAACACTGAAGCTTTCTTT CASRTGGGPNTEAFF
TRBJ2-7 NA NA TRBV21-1 NA CASSIMAGWAVGSYEQYF
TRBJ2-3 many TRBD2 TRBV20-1 TGCAGTGCTAGGCCACTAGCGGGCCGAGGGGAAGATACGCAGTATTTT CSARPLAGRGEDTQYF
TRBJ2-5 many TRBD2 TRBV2 TGTGCCAGCAGTTGGACGACTAGCGGGCCCCAAGAGACCCAGTACTTC CASSWTTSGPQETQYF
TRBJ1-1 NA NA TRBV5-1 TGCGCCAGCAGCTTGGACGGTCCTGAAATGAACACTGAAGCTTTCTTT CASSLDGPEMNTEAFF
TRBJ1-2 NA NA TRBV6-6 TGTGCCAGCAATATCGAGGGGGGGAGTGGCTACACCTTC CASNIEGGSGYTF
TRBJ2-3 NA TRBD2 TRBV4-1 TGCGCCAGCAGCCAAATAGCGGGAGGGGCAGATACGCAGTATTTT CASSQIAGGADTQYF
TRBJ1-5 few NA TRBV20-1 TGCAGTGCTAGCCAGTATAGCAATCAGCCCCAGCATTTT CSASQYSNQPQHF
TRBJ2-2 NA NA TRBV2 TGTGCCAGCACCATGGAGGGTGACGGGGAGCTGTTTTTT CASTMEGDGELFF
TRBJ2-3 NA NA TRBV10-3 TGTGCCATCACCGGGACGGCAGATACGCAGTATTTT CAITGTADTQYF
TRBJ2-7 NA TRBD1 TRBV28 TGTGCCAGCAGTTTAAGATCCCGACAGGGGAGACGAGACGAGCAGTACTTC CASSLRSRQGRRDEQYF
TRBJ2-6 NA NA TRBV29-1 TGCAGTGCAGGGGTGGAGGGGGCCTCTGGGGCCAACGTCCTGACTTTC CSAGVEGASGANVLTF
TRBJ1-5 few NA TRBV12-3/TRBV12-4 TGTGCCAGCAGTTCCACCCCTAGGGAGGGTGGCAATCAGCCCCAGCATTTT CASSSTPREGGNQPQHF